This is a list of T cell receptor beta chains from one sample in a study of cytomegalovirus exposure and HLA in healthy donors. Only in-frame clones appear in the TCRdb table, and some are missing; sequencing was by immunoSEQ multiplex PCR. The sample includes under 200,000 clones. Sequences were obtained from PBMCs. The receptor source for this set is a man in his thirties or forties in good health and CMV-seronegative. CDR3s include the opening cysteine and the closing phenylalanine or tryptophan. The D gene is left open where the match is weak.

j_call: TRBJ2-5
v_call: TRBV19
d_call: TRBD2
cdr3_aa: CASGTSGRANQETQYF
cdr3_nt: TGTGCCAGTGGGACTAGCGGGAGGGCCAACCAAGAGACCCAGTACTTC

j_call: TRBJ1-4
v_call: TRBV5-4
d_call: .
cdr3_aa: CASSLVGGGANEKLFF
cdr3_nt: TGTGCCAGCAGCTTGGTTGGAGGAGGGGCTAATGAAAAACTGTTTTTT

j_call: TRBJ1-1
v_call: TRBV19
d_call: .
cdr3_aa: CASRSGGSGTEAFF
cdr3_nt: TGTGCCAGTAGATCGGGAGGGAGTGGGACTGAAGCTTTCTTT

j_call: TRBJ2-1
v_call: TRBV29-1
d_call: .
cdr3_aa: CSATQGFSYNEQFF
cdr3_nt: TGCAGCGCCACTCAGGGATTCTCCTACAATGAGCAGTTCTTC

j_call: TRBJ2-1
v_call: TRBV5-4
d_call: TRBD2
cdr3_aa: CASSFPGTSGISYNEQFF
cdr3_nt: TGTGCCAGCAGCTTCCCCGGGACTAGCGGGATTTCCTACAATGAGCAGTTCTTC

j_call: TRBJ2-3
v_call: TRBV29-1
d_call: .
cdr3_aa: CSPQGLSDGTDTQYF
cdr3_nt: TGCAGCCCCCAGGGGTTGAGCGACGGCACAGATACGCAGTATTTT

j_call: TRBJ2-7
v_call: TRBV28
d_call: TRBD1
cdr3_aa: CAASEGGRMGSEQYF
cdr3_nt: TGTGCCGCAAGTGAAGGGGGCAGGATGGGAAGCGAGCAGTACTTC

j_call: TRBJ1-3
v_call: TRBV9
d_call: .
cdr3_aa: CASSVGTAGNTIYF
cdr3_nt: TGTGCCAGCAGCGTAGGGACAGCGGGAAACACCATATATTTT

j_call: TRBJ2-1
v_call: TRBV5-1
d_call: .
cdr3_aa: CASSVQSPQGNEQFF
cdr3_nt: TGCGCCAGCAGTGTGCAGTCACCTCAGGGCAATGAGCAGTTCTTC

j_call: TRBJ2-6
v_call: TRBV11-2
d_call: .
cdr3_aa: CASSSQLQASGANVLTF
cdr3_nt: TGTGCCAGCAGCTCCCAGTTACAGGCGTCTGGGGCCAACGTCCTGACTTTC

j_call: TRBJ1-1
v_call: TRBV29-1
d_call: .
cdr3_aa: CSVQVMNTEAFF
cdr3_nt: TGCAGCGTTCAGGTCATGAACACTGAAGCTTTCTTT

j_call: TRBJ1-1
v_call: TRBV14
d_call: TRBD1
cdr3_aa: CASSPRQGAKAFF
cdr3_nt: TGTGCCAGCAGCCCTCGACAGGGGGCTAAAGCTTTCTTT

j_call: TRBJ2-1
v_call: TRBV10-3
d_call: TRBD2
cdr3_aa: CAISGRGREGPDNEQFF
cdr3_nt: TGTGCCATCAGTGGCCGGGGGCGGGAGGGCCCCGACAATGAGCAGTTCTTC

j_call: TRBJ2-5
v_call: TRBV25-1
d_call: TRBD1
cdr3_aa: CASSVLGQGDETQYF
cdr3_nt: TGTGCCAGCAGTGTCTTGGGACAGGGGGACGAGACCCAGTACTTC

j_call: TRBJ1-5
v_call: TRBV4-1
d_call: TRBD1
cdr3_aa: CASSQEGQLDQPQHF
cdr3_nt: TGCGCCAGCAGCCAAGAGGGACAGCTAGATCAGCCCCAGCATTTT

j_call: TRBJ1-2
v_call: TRBV25-1
d_call: TRBD1
cdr3_aa: CASSEYFVTGGLYGYTF
cdr3_nt: TGTGCCAGCAGTGAATATTTTGTGACAGGGGGCCTCTATGGCTACACCTTC

j_call: TRBJ1-1
v_call: TRBV27
d_call: TRBD1
cdr3_aa: CASSWDRGQRTEAFF
cdr3_nt: TGTGCCAGCAGTTGGGACAGGGGGCAGCGCACTGAAGCTTTCTTT

j_call: TRBJ1-1
v_call: TRBV5-5
d_call: .
cdr3_aa: CASSSSPRNTEAFF
cdr3_nt: TGTGCCAGCAGCTCGTCTCCCAGGAACACTGAAGCTTTCTTT

j_call: TRBJ2-5
v_call: TRBV5-6
d_call: .
cdr3_aa: CASSSTFGAVGKQYF
cdr3_nt: TGTGCCAGCAGCTCGACCTTCGGAGCGGTGGGTAAGCAGTACTTC

j_call: TRBJ1-2
v_call: TRBV7-9
d_call: TRBD1
cdr3_aa: CASSSYRGSNYGYTF
cdr3_nt: TGTGCCAGCAGCTCATACAGGGGGTCGAACTATGGCTACACCTTC

j_call: TRBJ2-7
v_call: TRBV7-3
d_call: .
cdr3_aa: CASSLLGSGYEQYF
cdr3_nt: TGTGCCAGCAGCTTACTGGGTTCGGGCTACGAGCAGTACTTC

j_call: TRBJ2-1
v_call: TRBV6-5
d_call: .
cdr3_aa: CASSYSGGANEQFF
cdr3_nt: TGTGCCAGCAGTTACTCGGGAGGTGCCAATGAGCAGTTCTTC

j_call: TRBJ1-1
v_call: TRBV27
d_call: TRBD1
cdr3_aa: CASSFKRGPRGWTEAFF
cdr3_nt: TGTGCCAGCAGTTTTAAGAGGGGGCCACGGGGGTGGACTGAAGCTTTCTTT

j_call: TRBJ1-5
v_call: TRBV2
d_call: .
cdr3_aa: CASGPDRSQPQHF
cdr3_nt: TGTGCCAGCGGCCCCGACAGGTCTCAGCCCCAGCATTTT

j_call: TRBJ1-4
v_call: TRBV4-3
d_call: TRBD1
cdr3_aa: CASSRDRGVEKLFF
cdr3_nt: TGCGCCAGCAGCCGGGACAGGGGGGTTGAAAAACTGTTTTTT

j_call: TRBJ1-3
v_call: TRBV2
d_call: .
cdr3_aa: CASSPLQRESGNTIYF
cdr3_nt: TGTGCCAGCAGTCCTTTACAGAGGGAATCTGGAAACACCATATATTTT

j_call: TRBJ2-1
v_call: TRBV7-9
d_call: .
cdr3_aa: CASNEDSEQFF
cdr3_nt: TGTGCCAGCAACGAGGACTCTGAGCAGTTCTTC

j_call: TRBJ2-1
v_call: TRBV5-4
d_call: TRBD2
cdr3_aa: CASTPSGTSGREKQFF
cdr3_nt: TGTGCCAGCACCCCCTCCGGGACTAGCGGGAGAGAAAAGCAGTTCTTC

j_call: TRBJ1-1
v_call: TRBV27
d_call: TRBD1
cdr3_aa: CASRPRDRGRTARAITEAFF
cdr3_nt: TGTGCCAGCAGACCCCGGGACAGGGGACGTACCGCCCGGGCGATCACTGAAGCTTTCTTT

j_call: TRBJ2-2
v_call: TRBV11-2
d_call: TRBD2
cdr3_aa: CASSRGRSTGELFF
cdr3_nt: TGTGCCAGCAGCCGCGGGAGGAGCACCGGGGAGCTGTTTTTT

j_call: TRBJ2-5
v_call: TRBV4-2
d_call: TRBD2
cdr3_aa: CASSQGLVGRAAETQYF
cdr3_nt: TGTGCCAGCAGCCAAGGATTGGTCGGGAGGGCCGCGGAGACCCAGTACTTC

j_call: TRBJ1-4
v_call: TRBV27
d_call: .
cdr3_aa: CASSRFGATNEKLFF
cdr3_nt: TGTGCCAGCAGTAGATTCGGTGCAACTAATGAAAAACTGTTTTTT

j_call: TRBJ1-4
v_call: TRBV6-5
d_call: TRBD1
cdr3_aa: CASSYSETGSEKLFF
cdr3_nt: TGTGCCAGCAGTTACTCGGAGACAGGGTCTGAAAAACTGTTTTTT

j_call: TRBJ1-1
v_call: TRBV19
d_call: TRBD1
cdr3_aa: CASSPSPFRRGIF
cdr3_nt: TGTGCCAGTAGTCCTTCACCCTTCCGCAGGGGGATCTTT

j_call: TRBJ2-3
v_call: TRBV18
d_call: .
cdr3_aa: CASSIDGGPTDTQYF
cdr3_nt: TGTGCCAGCTCAATAGATGGAGGCCCCACAGATACGCAGTATTTT

j_call: TRBJ1-1
v_call: TRBV6-1
d_call: .
cdr3_aa: CASSRRQTMNTEAFF
cdr3_nt: TGTGCCAGCAGCCGTAGACAGACAATGAACACTGAAGCTTTCTTT

j_call: TRBJ1-2
v_call: TRBV28
d_call: .
cdr3_aa: CAILRQAYGYTF
cdr3_nt: TGTGCCATCCTTCGGCAGGCCTATGGCTACACCTTC

j_call: TRBJ1-2
v_call: TRBV5-4
d_call: .
cdr3_aa: CASSLDRTGYTF
cdr3_nt: TGTGCCAGCAGCTTGGACAGGACTGGCTACACCTTC

j_call: TRBJ1-1
v_call: TRBV28
d_call: .
cdr3_aa: CASIPLRGMNTEAFF
cdr3_nt: TGTGCCAGCATCCCCCTGAGGGGGATGAACACTGAAGCTTTCTTT

j_call: TRBJ2-3
v_call: TRBV19
d_call: .
cdr3_aa: CASSAGGEGRQYF
cdr3_nt: TGTGCCAGTAGTGCCGGGGGAGAGGGTCGGCAGTATTTT

j_call: TRBJ1-1
v_call: TRBV25-1
d_call: .
cdr3_aa: CASSVLRNTEAFF
cdr3_nt: TGTGCCAGCAGTGTGTTGAGGAACACTGAAGCTTTCTTT

j_call: TRBJ2-2
v_call: TRBV18
d_call: TRBD2
cdr3_aa: CASSPPGLAGSTGELFF
cdr3_nt: TGTGCCAGCTCACCACCCGGACTAGCGGGAAGCACCGGGGAGCTGTTTTTT

j_call: TRBJ2-3
v_call: TRBV5-1
d_call: TRBD2
cdr3_aa: CASSLALAGTDTQYF
cdr3_nt: TGCGCCAGCAGCTTGGCGCTAGCGGGAACCGATACGCAGTATTTT

j_call: TRBJ2-5
v_call: TRBV10-1
d_call: TRBD1
cdr3_aa: CASSDEQGVETQYF
cdr3_nt: TGCGCCAGCAGTGATGAACAGGGGGTAGAGACCCAGTACTTC